The subject of this entry is one T cell receptor (beta chain). Positively selected for CCR7, the CD45RO-negative cells used as naive CD8 cells excluded terminally differentiated effector memory CD45RA+ cells. The data were taken from a study of shared clonotypes between healthy human individuals. Profiling relied on immunoSEQ multiplex PCR, and the TCRdb table lists in-frame clones only, not all of them. Among under 2,000,000 clones listed, about 95% were seen once. Germline-derived CDR1 and CDR2 are SQVTM and ANQGSEA. The CDR3 has 15 amino acids. V lost 5 bases to trimming and J lost 3 bases; unmatched junction nucleotides: 5.

The sequencing input was naive CD8+ T cells sorted from blood. The gene calls are TRBV29-1 and TRBJ2-1; TRBD2 agrees at 12 bases. This clonotype was obtained from a man aged 18-30 years in good health. CDR3 bases: TGCAGCGTTCGTTCTAGCGGGAGGGGCTACAATGAGCAGTTCTTC. Translation gives CSVRSSGRGYNEQFF.